The 13 T cell receptor beta chains below come from one sample, sequenced in a study of blood T cell repertoires in COVID-19. Clones were sequenced by immunoSEQ multiplex PCR, and TCRdb holds only the in-frame ones, with some missing. The sample records about 240,000 clones, roughly 77% being singletons. Sequencing was performed on peripheral blood. The receptors were gathered from a woman older than 75 with acute or convalescent COVID-19.

The chain combines TRBV7-6 with TRBJ2-2, with 12 bases that match TRBD2. The ends lost 7 bases at V and 4 bases at J; junction bases unmatched: 13. Germline V CDR1 and CDR2: SGHVS, FNYEAQ. The CDR3 spans 18 residues. For the CDR3, the DNA is TGTGCCAGCACCCCCGCGACTAGCGGGGGAAGGGGCACCGGGGAGCTGTTTTTT. Translating it yields CASTPATSGGRGTGELFF. The variable domain in full, completed from reference TRBV7-6 and TRBJ2-2, reads GAGVSQSPRYKVTKRGQDVALRCDPISGHVSLYWYRQALGQGPEFLTYFNYEAQQDKSGLPNDRFSAERPEGSISTLTIQRTEQRDSAMYRCASTPATSGGRGTGELFFGEGSRLTVL.

CDR3 amino acids: CAWSVQGADTIYF. CDR3 in DNA: TGTGCCTGGAGTGTACAGGGGGCAGACACCATATATTTT. The rearrangement joins TRBV30 to TRBJ1-3; TRBD1 aligns across 9 bases. With 0 bases clipped from V and 8 bases from J, the junction kept 2 bases outside the gene matches. The CDR3 extends over 13 amino acids. CDR1 is GTSNPN and CDR2 is SVGIG in the germline V gene (reference sequence). Looking up the rest from reference TRBV30 and TRBJ1-3 gives the full variable domain: SQTIHQWPATLVQPVGSPLSLECTVEGTSNPNLYWYRQAAGRGLQLLFYSVGIGQISSEVPQNLSASRPQDRQFILSSKKLLLSDSGFYLCAWSVQGADTIYFGEGSWLTVV.

The chain recombines TRBV9 with TRBJ2-1, with TRBD2 identical over 8 bases. V shed 0 bases, J shed 8 bases, and the junction held 7 bases outside the gene matches. In germline, CDR1 is SGDLS, CDR2 YYNGEE. There are 15 residues in the CDR3. The CDR3 sequence: CASSVAPGGLDEQFF. CDR3 coding DNA: TGTGCCAGCAGCGTAGCCCCGGGGGGGTTGGATGAGCAGTTCTTC.

This clone was observed a few times. The chain joins TRBV6-5 to TRBJ1-1; D is ambiguous. V lost 2 bases to trimming and J lost 8 bases, with 6 bases between them. CDR1 is MNHEY, CDR2 SVGAGI, per germline. The CDR3 consists of 11 residues. The CDR3 sequence: CASSYGQEAFF. The DNA of the CDR3 is TGTGCCAGCAGTTACGGGCAAGAAGCTTTCTTT.

The chain uses TRBV7-2 and TRBJ2-5; D perhaps matches TRBD1 (8 bases). CDR3 length: 16 residues. The germline V gene encodes CDR1 SGHTA and CDR2 FQGNSA. The V gene lost 4 bases and the J gene lost 5 bases, with 20 bases spanning the gap. The DNA for the CDR3 is TGTGCCAGCAGCTCCTACCTGGACAGGGAGGGGGAGACCCAGTACTTC. Its protein is CASSSYLDREGETQYF.

This clone showed up just once. V gene TRBV5-4 combines with J gene TRBJ2-7, with a weak D call TRBD2 (5 bases). Germline V gene sequence: CDR1 SGHNT, CDR2 YYREEE (reference sequence). The CDR3 is made up of 15 amino acids. Trimming left V 0 bases short and J 6 bases short, with 16 bases between. Written as DNA, the CDR3 is TGTGCCAGCAGCTTGGCCGGTGGGAGAATCGCCGAGCAGTACTTC. It is translated as CASSLAGGRIAEQYF.

The chain joins TRBV11-2 to TRBJ2-7, with 7 positions matching TRBD2. The CDR3 totals 16 residues. Unmatched junction bases numbered 8, after V lost 0 bases and J lost 3 bases. In germline, CDR1 is SGHAT, CDR2 FQNNGV. The chain's CDR3 is CASSLDGGGLDYEQYF. The CDR3 DNA is TGTGCCAGCAGCTTAGATGGGGGGGGTCTCGACTACGAGCAGTACTTC.

The chain's CDR3 is CASSRTSGAYEQYF. Written as DNA, the CDR3 is TGTGCCAGCAGCCGGACTAGCGGGGCATACGAGCAGTACTTC. V gene TRBV6-5 combines with J gene TRBJ2-7, with TRBD2 identical over 12 bases. V was pared by 6 bases and J by 4 bases, with 4 bases of the junction left unmatched. CDR3 length: 14 residues. CDR1 and CDR2 (germline): MNHEY, SVGAGI.

This chain connects TRBV5-1 to TRBJ1-1; tentative D call: TRBD1 (5 bases). Germline V gives CDR1 SGHRS, CDR2 YFSETQ. This CDR3 has 15 residues. Trimming took 4 bases from V and 1 from J, leaving 14 bases between them. The CDR3: CASSRGSGGNTEAFF. DNA for the CDR3: TGCGCCAGCAGCCGTGGTTCGGGGGGGAACACTGAAGCTTTCTTT.

The chain recombines TRBV29-1 with TRBJ1-5; 7 bases are shared with TRBD1. The CDR3 contains 15 residues. V shed 4 bases, J shed 4 bases, and the junction held 10 bases outside the gene matches. Germline assignment: CDR1 SQVTM and CDR2 ANQGSEA. The chain's CDR3 is CSVVLGLTGNQPQHF. CDR3 DNA sequence: TGCAGCGTTGTTTTAGGGTTGACAGGGAATCAGCCCCAGCATTTT.

This clone was counted only a few times. The chain is built from TRBV2 and TRBJ2-1; no clear D gene. Per germline, CDR1 SNHLY and CDR2 FYNNEI. Trimming took off 4 bases at V and 5 bases at J, with 6 bases between the two ends. This CDR3 has 12 amino acids. The CDR3 DNA follows: TGTGCCAGCAGTGCCCCTCACAATGAGCAGTTCTTC. Its protein is CASSAPHNEQFF.

The chain carries TRBV3-1 (or the pseudogene TRBV3-2) and TRBJ1-2; D is uncertain. Trimming took 4 bases from V and 3 from J, leaving 12 bases between them. Germline V gives CDR1 LGHDT, CDR2 YNNKEL (reference sequence). The CDR3 contains 14 residues. CDR3 nucleotide sequence: TGTGCCAGCAGCCTCCGACCGGGAGACTATGGCTACACCTTC. This codes for CASSLRPGDYGYTF.

The V and J genes are TRBV6-5 and TRBJ2-1, with a tentative D call TRBD2 (6 bases). V shed 7 bases and J shed 5 bases, with 12 bases lying between them. Germline values: CDR1 MNHEY, CDR2 SVGAGI. This CDR3 region has 13 residues. CDR3 coding DNA: TGTGCCAGCACGGGGGAGCGGCACAATGAGCAGTTCTTC. Encoded protein: CASTGERHNEQFF.